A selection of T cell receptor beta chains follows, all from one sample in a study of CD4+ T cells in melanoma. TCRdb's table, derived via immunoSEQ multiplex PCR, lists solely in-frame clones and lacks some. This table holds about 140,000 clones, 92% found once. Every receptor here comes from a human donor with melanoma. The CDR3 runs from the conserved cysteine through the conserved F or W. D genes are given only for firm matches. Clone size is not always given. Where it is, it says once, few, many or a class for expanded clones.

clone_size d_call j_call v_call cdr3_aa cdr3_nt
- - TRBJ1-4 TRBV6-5 CASRPTATNEKLFF TGTGCCAGCAGACCCACAGCAACTAATGAAAAACTGTTTTTT
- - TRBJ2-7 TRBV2 CASTQRPTSYEQYF TGTGCCAGCACCCAGAGGCCGACCTCCTACGAGCAGTACTTC
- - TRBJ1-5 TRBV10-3 CAASAGGNQPQHF TGTGCCGCAAGCGCGGGCGGTAATCAGCCCCAGCATTTT
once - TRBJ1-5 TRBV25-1 CASSGGMGSNQPQHF TGTGCCAGCAGTGGGGGGATGGGGAGCAATCAGCCCCAGCATTTT
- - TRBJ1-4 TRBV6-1 CASSGQDNEKLFF TGTGCCAGCAGTGGGCAGGATAATGAAAAACTGTTTTTT
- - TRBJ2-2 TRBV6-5 CASSYGRGLAGELFF TGTGCCAGCAGTTACGGTCGGGGTCTGGCCGGGGAGCTGTTTTTT
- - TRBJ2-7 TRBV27 CASSNSGTRTYEQYF TGTGCCAGCAGTAACTCCGGGACGCGTACCTACGAGCAGTACTTC
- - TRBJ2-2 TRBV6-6 CASRDPGELFF TGTGCCAGCAGGGACCCCGGGGAGCTGTTTTTT
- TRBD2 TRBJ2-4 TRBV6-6 CASSYTRGGQRDIQYF TGTGCCAGCAGTTACACACGGGGGGGCCAGAGGGACATTCAGTACTTC
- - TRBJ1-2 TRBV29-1 CSVERSQGEGGYTF TGCAGCGTTGAGAGATCCCAGGGAGAGGGTGGCTACACCTTC
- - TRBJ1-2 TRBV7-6 CASSPEALPSYGYTF TGTGCCAGCAGCCCGGAGGCCCTCCCCAGCTATGGCTACACCTTC
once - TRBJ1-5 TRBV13 CASSLNRNQPQHF TGTGCCAGCAGCTTAAACAGGAATCAGCCCCAGCATTTT
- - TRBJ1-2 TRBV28 CASSSAWGGYGYTF TGTGCCAGCAGTTCTGCCTGGGGTGGCTATGGCTACACCTTC
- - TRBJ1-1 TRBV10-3 CAISPTGVPEAFF TGTGCCATCAGTCCGACGGGGGTCCCTGAAGCTTTCTTT
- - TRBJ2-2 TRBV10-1 CASSGRVPGELFF TGCGCCAGCAGTGGCAGGGTTCCCGGGGAGCTGTTTTTT
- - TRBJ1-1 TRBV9 CASSGSQGLNTEAFF TGTGCCAGCAGCGGGTCCCAGGGATTGAACACTGAAGCTTTCTTT
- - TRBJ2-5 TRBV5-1 CASSSLSGETQYF TGCGCCAGCAGCTCCCTCTCGGGAGAGACCCAGTACTTC
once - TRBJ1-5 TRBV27 CASSQKGGQPQHF TGTGCCAGCAGTCAGAAGGGTGGTCAGCCCCAGCATTTT
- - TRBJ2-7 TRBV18 CASSPSGEYNEQYF TGTGCCAGCTCACCTTCAGGGGAATATAACGAGCAGTACTTC
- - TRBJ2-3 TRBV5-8 CASSFRLIDTQYF TGTGCCAGCAGCTTTCGCCTTATAGATACGCAGTATTTT
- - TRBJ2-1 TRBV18 CASSRATEYNEQFF TGTGCCAGCTCACGCGCCACAGAATACAATGAGCAGTTCTTC
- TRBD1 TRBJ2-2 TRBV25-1 CASVRQGSDTGELFF TGTGCCAGCGTAAGACAGGGATCGGACACCGGGGAGCTGTTTTTT
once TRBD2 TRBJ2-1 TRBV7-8 CASSLSASGAVSSYNEQFF TGTGCCAGCAGCTTATCGGCTAGCGGGGCTGTGAGCTCCTACAATGAGCAGTTCTTC
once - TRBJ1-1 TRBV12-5 CASGLGRNTEAFF TGTGCTAGTGGTTTGGGAAGGAACACTGAAGCTTTCTTT
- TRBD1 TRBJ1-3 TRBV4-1 CASSQLQGVSSGNTIYF TGCGCCAGCAGCCAACTACAGGGGGTGAGCTCTGGAAACACCATATATTTT
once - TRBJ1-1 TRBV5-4 CASTGTEDTEAFF TGTGCCAGCACCGGGACGGAGGACACTGAAGCTTTCTTT
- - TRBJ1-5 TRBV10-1 CASRTGPRDNQPQHF TGCGCCAGCAGGACAGGACCTAGGGACAATCAGCCCCAGCATTTT
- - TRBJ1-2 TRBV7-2 CASSLMRYGYTF TGTGCCAGCAGCTTAATGCGGTATGGCTACACCTTC
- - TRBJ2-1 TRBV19 CASGGYNEQFF TGTGCCAGCGGCGGCTACAATGAGCAGTTCTTC
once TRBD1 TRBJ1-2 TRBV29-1 CSVADRGYGYTF TGCAGCGTAGCCGACAGGGGCTATGGCTACACCTTC
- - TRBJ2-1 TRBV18 CASSPPAEEQFF TGTGCCAGCTCACCGCCTGCGGAGGAGCAGTTCTTC
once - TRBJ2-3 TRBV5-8 CASSLEAGSTDTQYF TGTGCCAGCAGCTTGGAGGCCGGTAGCACAGATACGCAGTATTTT
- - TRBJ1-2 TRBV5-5 CASSQTRRTVALGGYTF TGTGCCAGCAGCCAGACTAGACGGACGGTGGCTTTGGGTGGCTACACCTTC
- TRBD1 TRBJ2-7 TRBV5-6 CASSWGQGDKQYF TGTGCCAGCAGCTGGGGACAGGGGGACAAGCAGTACTTC
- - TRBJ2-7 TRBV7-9 CASSFDGIGDEQYF TGTGCCAGCAGTTTTGACGGGATAGGGGACGAGCAGTACTTC
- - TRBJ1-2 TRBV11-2 CASSLDPGTGGYTF TGTGCCAGCAGCTTAGATCCGGGGACTGGGGGCTACACCTTC
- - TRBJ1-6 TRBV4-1 CASSLKTGTENSPLHF TGCGCCAGCAGCCTTAAAACCGGGACGGAGAATTCACCCCTCCACTTT
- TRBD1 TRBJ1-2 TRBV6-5 CASRPWGQYYGYTF TGTGCCAGCCGACCGTGGGGACAGTACTATGGCTACACCTTC
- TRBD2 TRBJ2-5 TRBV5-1 CASNPGGETQYF TGCGCCAGTAACCCGGGGGGAGAGACCCAGTACTTC
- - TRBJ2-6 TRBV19 CASTHRAGANVLTF TGTGCCAGTACCCACAGGGCTGGGGCCAACGTCCTGACTTTC
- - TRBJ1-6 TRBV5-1 CASSVTGSPSYNSPLHF TGCGCCAGCAGCGTTACAGGGAGTCCCTCCTATAATTCACCCCTCCACTTT
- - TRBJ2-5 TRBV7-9 CASSLESGPRGTQYF TGTGCCAGCAGCTTAGAATCGGGCCCAAGAGGGACCCAGTACTTC
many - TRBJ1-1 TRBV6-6 CASIAEVGAFF TGTGCCAGCATCGCGGAGGTAGGGGCTTTCTTT